This T cell receptor (beta chain) comes out of a study of memory CD4+ T cells and cytomegalovirus serostatus. Study results and caveats: The CMV-associated TCR signature appears largely within the CD4+ memory repertoire. A US-trained random forest predicted CMV serostatus with median AUC roughly 0.9.

Single viable CD3+CD4+CD8-CD45RO+ cells were sorted as the memory CD4+ T cells. CMV serostatus came from serum IgG against pp150, pp28, p38, p52. This CDR3 contains 14 residues. Looked up from germline, CDR1 is MDHEN and CDR2 is SYDVKM. Trimming took off 7 bases at V and 0 bases at J, with 9 bases between the two ends. A word on this clone: Its antigen is unidentified.

Original processing notes: Out-of-frame sequences were removed, leaving 2,000,000 or so distinct TCRbeta sequences. The table came from immunoSEQ multiplex PCR; TCRdb's copy has only in-frame clones and leaves some out. Clone size and the V and J calls come from that table; the DNA yielded D and trimming. The sample records under 55,000 clones, around 82% being singletons. The sequencing sample was made of memory CD4+ T cells from blood. The chain joins TRBV28 to TRBJ2-2; D unresolved. The receptor was derived from an adult in good health and CMV-seronegative. In DNA form, the CDR3 reads TGTGCCAGCACCCCTGCGTCGAACACCGGGGAGCTGTTTTTT. It specifies CASTPASNTGELFF.